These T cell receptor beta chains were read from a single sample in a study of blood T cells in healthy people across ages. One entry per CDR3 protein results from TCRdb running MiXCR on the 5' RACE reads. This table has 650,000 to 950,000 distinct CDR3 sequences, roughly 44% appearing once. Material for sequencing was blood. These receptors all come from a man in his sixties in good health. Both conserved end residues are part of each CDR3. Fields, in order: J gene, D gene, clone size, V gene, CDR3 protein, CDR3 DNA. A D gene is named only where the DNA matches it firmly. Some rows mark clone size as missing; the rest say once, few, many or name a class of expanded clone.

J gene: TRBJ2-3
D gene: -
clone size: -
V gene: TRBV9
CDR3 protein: CASSRQGGGLTTDTQYF
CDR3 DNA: TGTGCCAGCAGCCGCCAAGGGGGGGGCCTTACCACAGATACGCAGTATTTT

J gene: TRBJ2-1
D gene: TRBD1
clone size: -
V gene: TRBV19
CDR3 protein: CASSISDRVVYNEQFF
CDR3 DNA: TGTGCCAGTAGTATTAGCGACAGGGTGGTCTACAATGAGCAGTTCTTC

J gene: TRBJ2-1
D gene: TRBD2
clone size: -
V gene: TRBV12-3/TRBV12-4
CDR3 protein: CASRLAGALSYNEQFF
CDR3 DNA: TGTGCCAGCAGGTTAGCGGGGGCCCTATCCTACAATGAGCAGTTCTTC

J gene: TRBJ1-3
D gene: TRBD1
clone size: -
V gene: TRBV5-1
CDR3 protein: CASSLGGQGVAGNTIYF
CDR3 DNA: TGCGCCAGCAGCTTGGGGGGACAGGGCGTCGCTGGAAACACCATATATTTT

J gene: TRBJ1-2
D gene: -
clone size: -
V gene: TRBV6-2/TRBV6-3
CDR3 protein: CASRVEGGPYGYTF
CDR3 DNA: TGTGCCAGCAGGGTTGAGGGAGGACCCTATGGCTACACCTTC

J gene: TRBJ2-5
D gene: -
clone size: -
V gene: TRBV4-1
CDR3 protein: CASSQEVGEQYF
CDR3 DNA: TGCGCCAGCAGCCAAGAGGTGGGGGAGCAGTACTTC

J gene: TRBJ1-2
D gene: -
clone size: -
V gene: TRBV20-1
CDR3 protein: CSARVRDRTNYGYTF
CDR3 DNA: TGCAGTGCTAGAGTCCGGGACCGAACTAACTATGGCTACACCTTC

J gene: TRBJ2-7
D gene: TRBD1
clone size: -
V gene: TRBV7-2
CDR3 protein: CASSRLGTGNYEQYF
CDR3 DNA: TGTGCCAGCAGCCGCCTGGGGACAGGGAACTACGAGCAGTACTTC

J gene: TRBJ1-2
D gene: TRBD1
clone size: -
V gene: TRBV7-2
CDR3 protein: CASSSGTGGLYTF
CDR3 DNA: TGTGCCAGCAGCTCAGGGACAGGGGGACTATACACCTTC

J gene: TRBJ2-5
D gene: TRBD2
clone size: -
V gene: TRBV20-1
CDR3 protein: CSASPIKREVQETQYF
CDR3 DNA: TGCAGTGCTAGTCCTATCAAGCGGGAGGTCCAAGAGACCCAGTACTTC

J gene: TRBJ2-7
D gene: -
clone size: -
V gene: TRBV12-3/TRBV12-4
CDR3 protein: CASSVLGQSYEQYF
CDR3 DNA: TGTGCCAGCAGTGTCCTCGGACAAAGCTACGAGCAGTACTTC

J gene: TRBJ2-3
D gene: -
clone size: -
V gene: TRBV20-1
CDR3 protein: CSASAGALGTDTQYF
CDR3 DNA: TGTAGTGCTTCGGCGGGGGCCCTCGGCACAGATACGCAGTATTTT

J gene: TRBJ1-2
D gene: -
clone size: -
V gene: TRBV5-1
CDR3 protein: CASSFMDSNGNTF
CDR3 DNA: TGCGCCAGCAGCTTTATGGATTCGAATGGCAACACCTTC

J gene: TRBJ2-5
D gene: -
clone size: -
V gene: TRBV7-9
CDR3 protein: CASNEGQETQYF
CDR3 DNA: TGTGCCAGCAACGAGGGGCAAGAGACCCAGTACTTC

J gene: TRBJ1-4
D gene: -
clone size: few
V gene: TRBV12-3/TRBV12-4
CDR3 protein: CASSLTETPGEKLFF
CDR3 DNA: TGTGCCAGCAGTCTGACGGAGACTCCGGGAGAAAAACTGTTTTTT

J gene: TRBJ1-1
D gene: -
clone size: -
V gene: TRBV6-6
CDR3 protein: CASSSPGGKSDTEPFF
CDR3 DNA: TGTGCCAGTAGTTCGCCGGGGGGGAAATCGGACACTGAACCTTTCTTT

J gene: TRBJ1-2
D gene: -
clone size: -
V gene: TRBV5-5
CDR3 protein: CAGSSQGGYGYTF
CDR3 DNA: TGTGCCGGCAGCTCCCAGGGCGGCTATGGCTACACCTTC

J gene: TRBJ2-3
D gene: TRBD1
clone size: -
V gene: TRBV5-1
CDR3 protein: CASKEQGVIDTQYF
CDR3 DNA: TGCGCCAGCAAAGAACAGGGGGTTATAGATACGCAGTATTTT

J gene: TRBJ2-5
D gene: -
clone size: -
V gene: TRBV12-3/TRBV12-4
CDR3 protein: CASSPPQGQETQYF
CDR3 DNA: TGTGCCAGCAGCCCTCCCCAGGGTCAAGAGACCCAGTACTTC

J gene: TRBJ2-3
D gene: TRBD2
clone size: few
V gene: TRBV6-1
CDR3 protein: CASILRRLAGKPSTDTQYF
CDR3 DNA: TGTGCCAGCATCCTCCGTCGGCTAGCGGGGAAACCTAGCACAGATACGCAGTATTTT

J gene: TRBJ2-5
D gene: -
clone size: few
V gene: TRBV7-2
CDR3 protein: CASSPKTGGETQYF
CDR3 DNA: TGTGCCAGCAGCCCGAAGACAGGAGGAGAGACCCAGTACTTC

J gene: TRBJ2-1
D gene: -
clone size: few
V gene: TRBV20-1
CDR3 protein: CSARDPALEQFF
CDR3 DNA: TGCAGTGCTAGAGATCCGGCCCTAGAGCAGTTCTTC

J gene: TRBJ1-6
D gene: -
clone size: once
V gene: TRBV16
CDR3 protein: CASSQSTLQEALHF
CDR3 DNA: TGTGCCAGCAGCCAATCAACTCTCCAGGAGGCCCTCCACTTT

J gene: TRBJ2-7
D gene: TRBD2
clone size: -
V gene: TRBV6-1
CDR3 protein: CASRSAGLAGGQAYEQYF
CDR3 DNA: TGTGCCAGCAGGTCTGCGGGACTAGCGGGGGGGCAGGCCTACGAGCAGTACTTC

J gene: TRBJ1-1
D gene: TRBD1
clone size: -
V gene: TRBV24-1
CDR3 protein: CATSERQGTGAFF
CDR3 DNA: TGTGCCACCAGTGAACGACAGGGAACAGGAGCTTTCTTT

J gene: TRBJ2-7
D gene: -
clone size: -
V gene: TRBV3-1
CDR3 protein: CASSPGGEDEQYF
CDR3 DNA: TGTGCCAGCAGCCCAGGGGGGGAGGACGAGCAGTACTTC

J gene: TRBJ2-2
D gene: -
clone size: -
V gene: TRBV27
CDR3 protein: CASSFNPNTGELFF
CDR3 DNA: TGTGCCAGCAGTTTTAACCCGAACACCGGGGAGCTGTTTTTT

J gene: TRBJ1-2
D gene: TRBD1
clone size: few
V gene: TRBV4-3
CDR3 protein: CASSRDRDRGIGYTF
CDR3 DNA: TGCGCCAGCAGCCGAGACCGGGACAGGGGGATAGGCTACACCTTC

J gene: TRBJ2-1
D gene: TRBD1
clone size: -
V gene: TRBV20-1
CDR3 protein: CSARDWWGQGTVNEQFF
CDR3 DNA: TGCAGTGCTAGAGACTGGTGGGGACAGGGGACGGTCAATGAGCAGTTCTTC

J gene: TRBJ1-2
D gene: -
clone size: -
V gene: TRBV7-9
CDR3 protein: CASSLASADFYGYTF
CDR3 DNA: TGTGCCAGCAGCTTAGCGTCGGCAGACTTCTATGGCTACACCTTC

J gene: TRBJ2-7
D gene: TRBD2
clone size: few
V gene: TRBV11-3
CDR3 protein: CASSLSPSGANEQYF
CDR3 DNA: TGTGCCAGCAGCTTAAGTCCTAGCGGAGCTAACGAGCAGTACTTC

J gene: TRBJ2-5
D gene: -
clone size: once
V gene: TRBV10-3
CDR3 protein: CAISEKQGGEETQYF
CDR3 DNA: TGTGCCATCAGTGAGAAACAGGGGGGGGAGGAGACCCAGTACTTC

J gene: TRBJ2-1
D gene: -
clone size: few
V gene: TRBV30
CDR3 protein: CAWRTGSYNEQFF
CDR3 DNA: TGTGCCTGGAGAACAGGGTCCTACAATGAGCAGTTCTTC

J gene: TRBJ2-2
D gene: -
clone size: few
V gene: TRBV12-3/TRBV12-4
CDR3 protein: CASSLFLGVDTGELFF
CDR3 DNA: TGTGCCAGCAGTTTATTCTTAGGGGTGGACACCGGGGAGCTGTTTTTT

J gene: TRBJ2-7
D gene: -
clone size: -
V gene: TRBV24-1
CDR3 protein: CATQDRSSYEQYF
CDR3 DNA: TGTGCCACCCAAGACCGAAGCTCCTACGAGCAGTACTTC

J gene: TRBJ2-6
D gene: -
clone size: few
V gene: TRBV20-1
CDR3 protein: CSAQIGANVLTF
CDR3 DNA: TGCAGTGCCCAAATTGGGGCCAACGTCCTGACTTTC

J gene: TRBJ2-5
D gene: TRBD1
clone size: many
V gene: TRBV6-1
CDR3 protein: CASSEMVGGRETQYF
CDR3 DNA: TGTGCCAGCAGTGAAATGGTAGGGGGCCGAGAGACCCAGTACTTC

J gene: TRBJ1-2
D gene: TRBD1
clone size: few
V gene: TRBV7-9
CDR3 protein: CASSLGDSRSYGYTF
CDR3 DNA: TGTGCCAGCAGCTTGGGGGACAGCCGGAGCTATGGCTACACCTTC

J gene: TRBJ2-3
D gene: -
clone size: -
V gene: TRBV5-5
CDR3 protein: CASSLIDLTDTQYF
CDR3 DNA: TGTGCCAGCAGCTTAATAGACCTCACAGATACGCAGTATTTT

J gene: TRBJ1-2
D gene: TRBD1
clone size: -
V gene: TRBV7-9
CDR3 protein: CASSFDRGDGYTF
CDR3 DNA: TGTGCCAGCAGCTTCGACAGGGGGGACGGCTACACCTTC

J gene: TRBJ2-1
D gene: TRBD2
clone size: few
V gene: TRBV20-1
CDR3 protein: CSARRTSGNEQFF
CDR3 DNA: TGCAGTGCTAGAAGGACTAGCGGAAATGAGCAGTTCTTC

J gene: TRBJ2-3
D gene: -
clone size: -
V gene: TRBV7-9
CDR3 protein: CASNNRDKSDTQYF
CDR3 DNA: TGTGCCAGCAACAACCGGGACAAATCAGATACGCAGTATTTT

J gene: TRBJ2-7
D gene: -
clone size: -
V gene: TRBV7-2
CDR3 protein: CASSFRTANTYEQYF
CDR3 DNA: TGTGCCAGCAGCTTCAGGACAGCCAACACCTACGAGCAGTACTTC

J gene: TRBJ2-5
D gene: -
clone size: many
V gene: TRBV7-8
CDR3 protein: CASSPSRQAETQYF
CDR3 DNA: TGTGCCAGCAGCCCCTCGAGGCAGGCAGAAACCCAGTACTTC

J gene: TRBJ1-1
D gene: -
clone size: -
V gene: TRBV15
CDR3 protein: CATSRDSANTEAFF
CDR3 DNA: TGTGCCACCAGCAGAGATTCGGCGAACACTGAAGCTTTCTTT

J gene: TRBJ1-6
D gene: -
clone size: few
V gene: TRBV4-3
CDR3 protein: CASSQVYSGTVDNSPLHF
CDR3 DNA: TGCGCCAGCAGCCAAGTTTATTCCGGGACGGTCGATAATTCACCCCTCCACTTT

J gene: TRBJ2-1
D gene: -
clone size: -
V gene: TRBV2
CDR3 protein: CASTYTASFVYNEQFF
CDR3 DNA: TGTGCCAGCACCTATACAGCTAGCTTCGTATACAATGAGCAGTTCTTC

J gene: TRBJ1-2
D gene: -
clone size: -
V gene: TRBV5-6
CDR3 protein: CASSKDGGGYTF
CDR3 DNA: TGTGCCAGCAGCAAGGACGGGGGTGGCTACACTTTC

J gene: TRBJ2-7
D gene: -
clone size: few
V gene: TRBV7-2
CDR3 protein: CASSLYREVEQYF
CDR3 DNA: TGTGCCAGCAGCTTATATCGAGAGGTCGAGCAGTACTTC

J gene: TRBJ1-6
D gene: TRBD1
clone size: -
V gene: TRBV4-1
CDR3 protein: CASNQERGQGYSPLHF
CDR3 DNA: TGCGCCAGCAACCAAGAAAGGGGACAGGGGTATTCACCCCTCCACTTT

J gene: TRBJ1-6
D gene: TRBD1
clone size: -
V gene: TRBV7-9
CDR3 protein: CASSLGQGGAGSPLHF
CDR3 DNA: TGTGCCAGCAGCTTAGGGCAGGGGGGAGCAGGATCACCCCTCCACTTT

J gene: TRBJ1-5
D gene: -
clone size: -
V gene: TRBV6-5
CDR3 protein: CASSYGVNQPQHF
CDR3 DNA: TGTGCCAGCAGTTACGGGGTGAATCAGCCCCAGCATTTT

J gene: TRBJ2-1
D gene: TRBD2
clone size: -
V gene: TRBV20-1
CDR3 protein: CSARPTSGGSNEQFF
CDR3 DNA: TGCAGTGCTAGACCTACTAGCGGGGGGTCCAATGAGCAGTTCTTC

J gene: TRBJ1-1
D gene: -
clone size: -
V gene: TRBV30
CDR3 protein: CAWSVRPDTEAFF
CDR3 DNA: TGTGCCTGGAGTGTACGGCCGGACACTGAAGCTTTCTTT